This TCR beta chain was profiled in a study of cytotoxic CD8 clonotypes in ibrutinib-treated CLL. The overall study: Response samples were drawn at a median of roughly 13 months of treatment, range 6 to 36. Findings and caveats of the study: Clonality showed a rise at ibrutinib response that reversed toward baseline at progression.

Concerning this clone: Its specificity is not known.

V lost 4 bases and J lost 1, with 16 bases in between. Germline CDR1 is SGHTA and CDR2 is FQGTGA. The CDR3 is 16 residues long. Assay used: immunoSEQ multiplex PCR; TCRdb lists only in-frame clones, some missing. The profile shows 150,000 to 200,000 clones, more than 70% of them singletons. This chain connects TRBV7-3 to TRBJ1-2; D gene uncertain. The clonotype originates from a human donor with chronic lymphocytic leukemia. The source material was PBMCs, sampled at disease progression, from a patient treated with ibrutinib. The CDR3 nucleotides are TGTGCCAGCAGCTCGTCTCGCAGAGGAGTTAACTATGGCTACACCTTC. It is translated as CASSSSRRGVNYGYTF.